Listed below are T cell receptor beta chains from one sample, sequenced in a study of response to subunit inactivated influenza vaccine. TCRdb re-analysed the RT-PCR reads in MiXCR, keeping a single row per CDR3 protein. The top ten clones hold 6.5% to 8% of a sample with hundreds of thousands of distinct CDR3 sequences, around 13% of them seen once. The sequencing here drew on PBMCs from blood, taken 14 to 15 days before vaccination. These receptors all stem from a man in his forties or fifties who received an inactivated influenza vaccine. Both conserved end residues are part of each CDR3. The order of the fields is D gene, V gene, CDR3 length, J gene, clone size, CDR3 DNA, CDR3 protein. D genes are given only for firm matches. Clone size, where shown, is once, few, many, or a class for clones that have expanded.

D: -
V: TRBV27
length: 13
J: TRBJ1-1
size: -
DNA: TGTGCCAGCAGTTCAGGGGCCAACACTGAAGCTTTCTTT
CDR3: CASSSGANTEAFF

D: TRBD2
V: TRBV9
length: 15
J: TRBJ2-1
size: few
DNA: TGTGCCAGCAGCGTAGGAATACTAGCGGACACTGAGCAGTTCTTC
CDR3: CASSVGILADTEQFF

D: TRBD1
V: TRBV4-1
length: 16
J: TRBJ2-7
size: -
DNA: TGCGCCAGCAGCCGAGGGACAGGGGCCCAGTCGGAGGAGCAGTACTTC
CDR3: CASSRGTGAQSEEQYF

D: TRBD2
V: TRBV6-5
length: 16
J: TRBJ2-5
size: -
DNA: TGTGCCAGCAATTTCATAGCGGGGCGTCGCGAAGAGACCCAGTACTTC
CDR3: CASNFIAGRREETQYF

D: -
V: TRBV20-1
length: 15
J: TRBJ2-6
size: many
DNA: TGCAGTGCTAGAGAAGGGGAGACTGGGGCCAACGTCCTGACTTTC
CDR3: CSAREGETGANVLTF

D: TRBD1
V: TRBV6-2/TRBV6-3
length: 16
J: TRBJ1-5
size: -
DNA: TGTGCCAGCAGTTCCCTCACGGACAGGAGCAATCAGCCCCAGCATTTT
CDR3: CASSSLTDRSNQPQHF

D: -
V: TRBV6-1
length: 15
J: TRBJ1-1
size: few
DNA: TGTGCCAGCCTAAGGACTCCTCGAGGGAACACTGAAGCTTTCTTT
CDR3: CASLRTPRGNTEAFF

D: -
V: TRBV5-1
length: 13
J: TRBJ1-1
size: few
DNA: TGCGCCAGCAGCTTGGAAGACAGGAGTCTAGCTTTCTTT
CDR3: CASSLEDRSLAFF

D: -
V: TRBV4-2
length: 13
J: TRBJ2-7
size: -
DNA: TGTGCCAGCAGCCCTAGACTCGAGTACGAGCAGTACTTC
CDR3: CASSPRLEYEQYF

D: -
V: TRBV7-9
length: 13
J: TRBJ2-7
size: -
DNA: TGTGCCAGCAGCTCCCGACAGTCCTACGAGCAGTACTTC
CDR3: CASSSRQSYEQYF

D: TRBD1
V: TRBV7-9
length: 17
J: TRBJ2-4
size: few
DNA: TGTGCCAGCAGCTCTGACAGGGGGCGCATGGCCAAAAACATTCAGTACTTC
CDR3: CASSSDRGRMAKNIQYF

D: -
V: TRBV27
length: 14
J: TRBJ1-2
size: -
DNA: TGTGCCAGCAGTTTTTCGGGCGACTCCTATGGCTACACCTTC
CDR3: CASSFSGDSYGYTF

D: TRBD2
V: TRBV20-1
length: 17
J: TRBJ2-5
size: few
DNA: TGCAGTGCTAGAGATTTGACTAGCGGGAGTTTGGAGGAGACCCAGTACTTC
CDR3: CSARDLTSGSLEETQYF

D: -
V: TRBV6-2/TRBV6-3
length: 14
J: TRBJ1-5
size: few
DNA: TGTGCCAGCAGTTACGGGGCCGCCGGTCAGCCCCAGCATTTT
CDR3: CASSYGAAGQPQHF

D: -
V: TRBV10-3
length: 14
J: TRBJ2-7
size: -
DNA: TGTGCCATCAGAGGCGGGACAAGGGGGGGGGAGCAGTACTTC
CDR3: CAIRGGTRGGEQYF

D: -
V: TRBV6-5
length: 14
J: TRBJ1-2
size: -
DNA: TGTGCCAGCAGTTACCCTAATAGTAGGGGTGGCTACACCTTC
CDR3: CASSYPNSRGGYTF

D: TRBD2
V: TRBV7-9
length: 14
J: TRBJ2-7
size: -
DNA: TGTGCCAGCAGCCCAAGCGGGATGGTCTACGAGCAGTACTTC
CDR3: CASSPSGMVYEQYF

D: TRBD2
V: TRBV28
length: 15
J: TRBJ2-7
size: few
DNA: TGTGCCAGCAGTCCACTAGCGTATTTAACCTACGAGCAGTACTTC
CDR3: CASSPLAYLTYEQYF

D: -
V: TRBV2
length: 13
J: TRBJ2-3
size: -
DNA: TGTGCCACCGAACAGGGCACCACAGATACGCAGTATTTT
CDR3: CATEQGTTDTQYF

D: -
V: TRBV27
length: 15
J: TRBJ1-3
size: -
DNA: TGTGCCAGCAGACCTCAAGGAGGCTCTGGAAACACCATATATTTT
CDR3: CASRPQGGSGNTIYF

D: -
V: TRBV29-1
length: 13
J: TRBJ1-1
size: few
DNA: TGCAGCGTTGAAGGAGGCAGGAACACTGAAGCTTTCTTT
CDR3: CSVEGGRNTEAFF

D: -
V: TRBV11-2
length: 15
J: TRBJ2-1
size: -
DNA: TGTGCCAGCAGCTTATCGGGGGCCTTACTCAATGAGCAGTTCTTC
CDR3: CASSLSGALLNEQFF

D: -
V: TRBV10-3
length: 15
J: TRBJ1-2
size: -
DNA: TGTGCCATCAGTTCTCACCCGGGGAATAACTATGGCTACACCTTC
CDR3: CAISSHPGNNYGYTF

D: TRBD2
V: TRBV6-5
length: 16
J: TRBJ2-3
size: -
DNA: TGTGCCAGCAGTTACTCTCCTAGCGGACACACAGATACGCAGTATTTT
CDR3: CASSYSPSGHTDTQYF

D: -
V: TRBV29-1
length: 13
J: TRBJ2-2
size: many
DNA: TGCAGCGCTGGACGGCTGAACACCGGGGAGCTGTTTTTT
CDR3: CSAGRLNTGELFF

D: TRBD2
V: TRBV6-2/TRBV6-3
length: 15
J: TRBJ2-1
size: few
DNA: TGTGCCAGCAGTGTAGGGAGCGGGGGCTACAATGAGCAGTTCTTC
CDR3: CASSVGSGGYNEQFF

D: -
V: TRBV18
length: 14
J: TRBJ2-3
size: -
DNA: TGTGCCAGCTCACCAAGCCAGTCCACAGATACGCAGTATTTT
CDR3: CASSPSQSTDTQYF

D: TRBD2
V: TRBV28
length: 15
J: TRBJ2-7
size: many
DNA: TGTGCCAGCAGCCCCGGGGGGTATAGCTCCTACGAGCAGTACTTC
CDR3: CASSPGGYSSYEQYF

D: -
V: TRBV12-3/TRBV12-4
length: 13
J: TRBJ1-4
size: few
DNA: TGTGCCAGCAGTTTATTCCGGGAGGGGAAACTGTTTTTT
CDR3: CASSLFREGKLFF

D: -
V: TRBV4-3
length: 15
J: TRBJ1-6
size: -
DNA: TGCGCCAGCAGCTACAGGACGGGCTTAAATTCACCCCTCCACTTT
CDR3: CASSYRTGLNSPLHF

D: TRBD1
V: TRBV12-3/TRBV12-4
length: 15
J: TRBJ1-2
size: many
DNA: TGTGCCAGCAGTTTATTGGGGACAGGGGACTATGGCTACACCTTC
CDR3: CASSLLGTGDYGYTF

D: -
V: TRBV29-1
length: 13
J: TRBJ1-1
size: -
DNA: TGCAGCGTTGAAAGACCCATGAACACTGAAGCTTTCTTT
CDR3: CSVERPMNTEAFF

D: -
V: TRBV20-1
length: 15
J: TRBJ1-6
size: -
DNA: TGCAGTGCTAGAGATAGTCCGATATATAATTCACCCCTCCACTTT
CDR3: CSARDSPIYNSPLHF

D: -
V: TRBV10-3
length: 16
J: TRBJ2-2
size: -
DNA: TGTGCCATCAATACGGAAAATGCCGCGAACACCGGGGAGCTGTTTTTT
CDR3: CAINTENAANTGELFF

D: TRBD2
V: TRBV5-6
length: 16
J: TRBJ2-1
size: -
DNA: TGTGCCAGCAGCTCGAGACTAGCGGGAGGGTACAATGAGCAGTTCTTC
CDR3: CASSSRLAGGYNEQFF